The clone carrying this T cell receptor beta chain was picked up one time. As yet, its antigen is unknown. This entry comes from a study of cytomegalovirus exposure and HLA in healthy donors. Study at large: In a later analysis, the roughly 120 validation repertoires were reported to have used the same platform as the 666 first-cohort repertoires. Study-wide points: High sensitivity and specificity were reportedly achieved when the classifier diagnosed cytomegalovirus status.

The CDR3 runs 14 residues. The germline CDR1 and CDR2 sequences are SEHNR and FQNEAQ (reference sequence). Trimming left V 5 bases short and J 8 bases short, with 16 bases between. This table comes from immunoSEQ multiplex PCR, and its TCRdb copy is limited to in-frame clones, with some not included. The sample has some 84,000 clones; roughly 91% are singletons. The V call is TRBV7-9, the J call TRBJ2-1; possible D gene TRBD2, 6 bases. Sequenced input: PBMCs. The receptor was derived from a man aged 25 to 45 in good health and CMV-seronegative. CDR3 sequence reads: CASSLTGGGDEQFF. The DNA for the CDR3 is TGTGCCAGCAGCCTTACTGGGGGAGGTGATGAGCAGTTCTTC.